Below, 8 T cell receptor beta chains from the same sample are listed, as sequenced in a study of Tregs in tolerant kidney transplant recipients. Data came from immunoSEQ multiplex PCR; TCRdb stores just in-frame clones and leaves some out. This repertoire shows 15,000 to 17,000 clones, more than 80% found once; its top ten account for 10% to 15%. Material for sequencing was CD8+ T cells from blood. The receptors shown here come from a human donor in good health.

The rearrangement uses TRBV30 and TRBJ1-1, with D perhaps matching TRBD1 (5 bases). Germline-derived CDR1 and CDR2 are GTSNPN and SVGIG (reference sequence). This CDR3 has 13 residues. Trimming took 5 bases from V and 0 from J, leaving 10 bases between them. DNA of the CDR3: TGTGCCTGGGGTTGGGGGGTGAACACTGAAGCTTTCTTT. It specifies CAWGWGVNTEAFF.

The rearrangement uses TRBV7-2 and TRBJ2-5, with TRBD2 matching 9 bases. V shed 6 bases and J 5 bases; nucleotides not matched to a gene: 10. CDR3 length: 15 amino acids. CDR1 is SGHTA and CDR2 is FQGNSA in the germline V gene. CDR3 protein: CASSSGGGAHETQYF. The CDR3 DNA sequence: TGTGCCAGCAGTTCGGGCGGGGGGGCCCATGAGACCCAGTACTTC.

V and J are TRBV7-8 and TRBJ1-4, with D uncertain. This CDR3 has 14 residues. From germline, CDR1 is SGHVS and CDR2 FQNEAQ. Trimming stripped 0 bases from V and 5 bases from J, with 7 bases between. The CDR3 DNA follows: TGTGCCAGCAGCTTAGCAGACTTCAATGAAAAACTGTTTTTT. It is translated as CASSLADFNEKLFF. Drawing the rest from reference TRBV7-8 and TRBJ1-4, the complete variable domain is GAGVSQSPRYKVAKRGQDVALRCDPISGHVSLFWYQQALGQGPEFLTYFQNEAQLDKSGLPSDRFFAERPEGSVSTLKIQRTQQEDSAVYLCASSLADFNEKLFFGSGTQLSVL.

This chain joins TRBV5-6 and TRBJ2-3; TRBD2 matches 11 bases. Per the germline V gene, CDR1 is SGHDT and CDR2 is YYEEEE. CDR3 size: 15 residues. V gave up 4 bases and J gave up 2 bases; unmatched junction bases: 3. Here the CDR3 reads CASSPGLADTDTQYF. CDR3 DNA: TGTGCCAGCAGCCCGGGACTAGCGGACACAGATACGCAGTATTTT.

The chain combines TRBV5-4 with TRBJ1-2; TRBD1 matches 12 bases. CDR3 length: 15 amino acids. The V gene's germline CDR1 is SGHNT and CDR2 YYREEE (reference sequence). Trimming cost V 3 bases and J 8 bases; bases outside gene matches: 8. CDR3 sequence: CASSSVGTGGRGYTF. The CDR3 nucleotides are TGTGCCAGCAGCTCGGTTGGGACAGGGGGCAGGGGCTACACCTTC.

The rearrangement uses TRBV5-8 and TRBJ1-5; 8 positions agree with TRBD1. The CDR3 is 13 residues long. With V trimmed by 3 bases and J by 9 bases, 5 bases remained unmatched. Germline V gene lookup returns CDR1 SGHTS and CDR2 YDEGEE. The CDR3 bases are TGTGCCAGCAGCTGGACAGGGTTCACGCCCCAGCATTTT. It specifies CASSWTGFTPQHF.

V and J are TRBV6-1 and TRBJ1-5; TRBD1 might be the D (5 bases). The CDR3 spans 11 residues. Germline CDR1 is MNHNS and CDR2 is SASEGT. V shed 4 bases and J shed 11 bases, with 9 bases lying between them. The CDR3 DNA is TGTGCCAGCAGTGGGGGGGTGGCCCAGCATTTT. This gives the protein CASSGGVAQHF.

The chain has TRBV2 and TRBJ2-1; 7 nucleotides align to TRBD2. V lost 5 bases and J lost 3; bases outside the gene matches: 1. Germline CDR1 reads SNHLY; CDR2 reads FYNNEI. The CDR3 is 13 amino acids. The CDR3 region has the DNA TGTGCCAGCAGTTCGGGGGGCTACAATGAGCAGTTCTTC. Amino acids: CASSSGGYNEQFF.